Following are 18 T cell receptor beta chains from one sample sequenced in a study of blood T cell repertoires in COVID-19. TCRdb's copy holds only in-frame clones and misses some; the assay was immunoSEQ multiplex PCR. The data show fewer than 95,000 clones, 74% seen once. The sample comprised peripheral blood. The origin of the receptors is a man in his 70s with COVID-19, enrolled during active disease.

CDR3 amino acids: CASSKAPEGYQPQHF. In nucleotides, the CDR3 is TGTGCCAGCAGCAAAGCCCCGGAGGGGTATCAGCCCCAGCATTTT. The rearrangement uses TRBV21-1 and TRBJ1-5. TRBV21-1 is an annotated pseudogene. The CDR3 covers 15 residues.

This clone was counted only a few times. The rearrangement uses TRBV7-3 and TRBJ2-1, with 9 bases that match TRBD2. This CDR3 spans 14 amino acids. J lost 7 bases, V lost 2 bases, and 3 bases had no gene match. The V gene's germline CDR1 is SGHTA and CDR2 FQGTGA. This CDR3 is CASSLLAGANEQFF. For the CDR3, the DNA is TGTGCCAGCAGCTTATTAGCGGGAGCGAATGAGCAGTTCTTC.

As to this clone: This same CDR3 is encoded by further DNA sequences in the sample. The CDR3 DNA is TGTGCCAGCAGCCCACGACAGGGAGCGGCCTACGAGCAGTACTTC. As protein: CASSPRQGAAYEQYF. The J gene is TRBJ2-7, the V gene TRBV6-6, with TRBD1 identical over 7 bases. This CDR3 is built from 15 residues. V lost 6 bases, J lost 2 bases, and 10 bases stayed unmatched. The germline V gene encodes CDR1 MNHNY and CDR2 SVGAGI (reference sequence).

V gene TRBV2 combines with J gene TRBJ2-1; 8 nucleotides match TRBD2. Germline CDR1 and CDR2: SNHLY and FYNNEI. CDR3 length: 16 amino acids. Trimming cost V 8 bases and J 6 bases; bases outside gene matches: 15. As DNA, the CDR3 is TGTGCCAGCCCCGAAGCGGAGCGGGAGTCATCCAATGAGCAGTTCTTC. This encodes CASPEAERESSNEQFF.

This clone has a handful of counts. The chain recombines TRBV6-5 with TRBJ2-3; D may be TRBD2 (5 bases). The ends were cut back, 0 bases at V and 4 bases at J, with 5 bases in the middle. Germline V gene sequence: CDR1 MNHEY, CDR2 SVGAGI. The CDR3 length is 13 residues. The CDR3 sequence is CASSYSGADTQYF. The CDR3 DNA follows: TGTGCCAGCAGTTACTCGGGAGCAGATACGCAGTATTTT.

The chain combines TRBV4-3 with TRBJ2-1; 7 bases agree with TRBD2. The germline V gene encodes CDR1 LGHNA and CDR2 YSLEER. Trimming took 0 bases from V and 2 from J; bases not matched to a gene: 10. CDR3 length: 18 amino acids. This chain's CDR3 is CASSQDLGASGPYNEQFF. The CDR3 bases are TGCGCCAGCAGCCAAGACCTTGGGGCTAGCGGTCCCTACAATGAGCAGTTCTTC.

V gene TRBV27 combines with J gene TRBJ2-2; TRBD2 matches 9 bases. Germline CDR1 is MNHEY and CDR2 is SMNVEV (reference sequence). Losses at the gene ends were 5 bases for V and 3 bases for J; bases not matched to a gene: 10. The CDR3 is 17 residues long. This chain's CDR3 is CASSPLGGGDHTGELFF. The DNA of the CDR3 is TGTGCCAGCAGTCCGCTTGGCGGGGGGGATCACACCGGGGAGCTGTTTTTT.

CDR3 sequence reads: CASSLPSTGSTYSNQPQHF. CDR3 DNA sequence: TGTGCCAGCAGTTTACCTTCGACAGGGTCCACATATAGCAATCAGCCCCAGCATTTT. The gene calls are TRBV28 and TRBJ1-5, with 7 nucleotides matching TRBD1. Germline values: CDR1 MDHEN, CDR2 SYDVKM. The CDR3 runs 19 residues. Trimming cost V 2 bases and J 0 bases; bases outside gene matches: 13.

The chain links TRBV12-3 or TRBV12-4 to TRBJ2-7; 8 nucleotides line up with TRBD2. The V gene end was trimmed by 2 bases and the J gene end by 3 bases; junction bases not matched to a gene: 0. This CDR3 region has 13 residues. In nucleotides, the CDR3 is TGTGCCAGCAGTTTAACTAGCGGCTACGAGCAGTACTTC. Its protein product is CASSLTSGYEQYF.

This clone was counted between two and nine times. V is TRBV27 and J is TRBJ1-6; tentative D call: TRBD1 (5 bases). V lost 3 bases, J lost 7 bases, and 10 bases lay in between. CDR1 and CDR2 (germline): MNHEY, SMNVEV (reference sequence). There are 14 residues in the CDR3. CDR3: CASSFPGPNSPLHF. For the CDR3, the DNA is TGTGCCAGCAGTTTTCCAGGGCCCAATTCACCCCTCCACTTT.

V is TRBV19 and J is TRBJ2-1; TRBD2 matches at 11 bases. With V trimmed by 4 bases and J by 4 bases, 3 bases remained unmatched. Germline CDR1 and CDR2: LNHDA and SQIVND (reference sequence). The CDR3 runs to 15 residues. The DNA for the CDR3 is TGTGCCAGTAGTACGCGACTAGCGGGGTACAATGAGCAGTTCTTC. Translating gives CASSTRLAGYNEQFF.

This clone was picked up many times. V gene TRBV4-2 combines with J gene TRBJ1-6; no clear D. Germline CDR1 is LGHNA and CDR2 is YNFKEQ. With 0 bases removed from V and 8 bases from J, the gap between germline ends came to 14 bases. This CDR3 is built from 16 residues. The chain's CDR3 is CASSQDPGRIDSPLHF. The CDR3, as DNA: TGTGCCAGCAGCCAAGATCCTGGCAGAATCGATTCACCCCTCCACTTT.

The CDR3 protein is CASSPWTAMNTEAFF. The CDR3 DNA is TGTGCCAGCAGCCCCTGGACAGCCATGAACACTGAAGCTTTCTTT. The chain carries TRBV14 and TRBJ1-1; possible D gene TRBD1, 6 bases. Germline V gene sequence: CDR1 SGHDN, CDR2 FVKESK. Trimming shortened V by 4 bases and J by 0 bases, and 12 bases separated the two germline ends. The CDR3 is made up of 15 amino acids.

In nucleotides, the CDR3 is TGTGCCAGCAGCCAAGGACCACAGATAACGCTCTATGGCTACACCTTC. Protein product: CASSQGPQITLYGYTF. This rearrangement joins TRBV3-1 (or the pseudogene TRBV3-2) to TRBJ1-2; D remains unclear. V was clipped by 1 base and J by 4 bases, with 16 bases between them. This CDR3 is built from 16 residues. CDR1 and CDR2 from the germline V gene are LGHDT and YNNKEL (reference sequence).

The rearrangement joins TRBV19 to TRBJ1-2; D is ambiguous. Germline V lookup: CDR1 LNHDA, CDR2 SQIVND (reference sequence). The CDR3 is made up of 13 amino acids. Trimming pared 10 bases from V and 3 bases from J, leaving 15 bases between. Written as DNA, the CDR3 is TGTGCCACCTCCACCCGGGAGGACTATGGCTACACCTTC. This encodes CATSTREDYGYTF.

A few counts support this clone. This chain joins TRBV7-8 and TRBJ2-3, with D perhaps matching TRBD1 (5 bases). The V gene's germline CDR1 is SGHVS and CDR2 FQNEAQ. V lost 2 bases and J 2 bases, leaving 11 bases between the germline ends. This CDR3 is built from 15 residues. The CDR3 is CASSLWGSLTDTQYF. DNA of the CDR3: TGTGCCAGCAGCTTATGGGGCAGCCTCACAGATACGCAGTATTTT.

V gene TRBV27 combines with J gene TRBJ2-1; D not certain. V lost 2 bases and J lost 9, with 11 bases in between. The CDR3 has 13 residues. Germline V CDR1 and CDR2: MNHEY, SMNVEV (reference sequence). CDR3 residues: CASSLRLWSEQFF. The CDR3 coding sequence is TGTGCCAGCAGTTTAAGACTTTGGAGTGAGCAGTTCTTC.

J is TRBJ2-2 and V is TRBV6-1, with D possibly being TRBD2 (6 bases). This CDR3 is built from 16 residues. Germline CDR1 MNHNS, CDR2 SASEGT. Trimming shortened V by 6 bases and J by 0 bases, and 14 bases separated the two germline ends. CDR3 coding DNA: TGTGCCAGCAGGGAATGGCTAGCGACGAACACCGGGGAGCTGTTTTTT. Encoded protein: CASREWLATNTGELFF.